The rows below give T cell receptor beta chains drawn from one sample of a study of shared clonotypes between healthy human individuals. Clones were read by immunoSEQ multiplex PCR, and TCRdb kept only the in-frame ones, dropping some. In the table there are 550,000 to 800,000 clones, approximately 79% of which are singletons. Sequenced sample: memory CD4+ T cells sorted from blood. These TCRs come from a woman aged 25 to 39 in good health. Each CDR3 is given with its conserved first and last residue. The D gene is left open where the match is weak. The size entry is marked missing in some rows and otherwise reads once, few, many or a size class.

v_call	j_call	d_call	clone_size	cdr3_nt	cdr3_aa
TRBV28	TRBJ2-7	.	.	TGTGCCAGCAGCCCTGGTGGTAGCGCTGACTACGAGCAGTACTTC	CASSPGGSADYEQYF
TRBV10-1	TRBJ2-7	.	many	TGCGCCAGCAGTGAGTTTGGGACATACACCTACGAGCAGTACTTC	CASSEFGTYTYEQYF
TRBV7-9	TRBJ1-5	.	.	TGTGCCAGCAGTCCCGGTGGGAGCAATCAGCCCCAGCATTTT	CASSPGGSNQPQHF
TRBV19	TRBJ1-2	TRBD1	.	TGTGCCAGTAGCTCTCCGGGACAGACCCTGATGTACTATGGCTACACCTTC	CASSSPGQTLMYYGYTF
TRBV28	TRBJ2-2	TRBD1	few	TGTGCCAGCACCTTGACAGGGGCCTTGAACACCGGGGAGCTGTTTTTT	CASTLTGALNTGELFF
TRBV9	TRBJ1-1	.	.	TGTGCCAGCAGCTCCATGGGACCCAGAGAAGCTTTCTTT	CASSSMGPREAFF
TRBV5-6	TRBJ2-7	.	.	TGTGCCAGCAGCAAGGGACCCCGCGGCTCCTACGAGCAGTACTTC	CASSKGPRGSYEQYF
TRBV5-1	TRBJ2-3	TRBD2	once	TGCGCCAGCAGTGGGGGGGATGGAATTCGCACGCAGTATTTT	CASSGGDGIRTQYF
TRBV9	TRBJ2-3	TRBD2	.	TGTGCCAGCAGCGGTAGCGGGAGTTGGCCAGATACGCAGTATTTT	CASSGSGSWPDTQYF
TRBV5-1	TRBJ2-3	.	.	TGCGCCAGCAGCTTGTTACCGATAGACTCATACTCTAGCACAGATACGCAGTATTTT	CASSLLPIDSYSSTDTQYF
TRBV7-9	TRBJ1-2	.	.	TGTGCCAGCAGCCCCCTTACCACGGGCTACACCTTC	CASSPLTTGYTF
TRBV15	TRBJ1-1	.	once	TGTGCCACCAGCAGAGATCGCCAGGAAAACACTGAAGCTTTCTTT	CATSRDRQENTEAFF
TRBV5-4	TRBJ2-2	.	.	TGTGCCAGCAGCCCAAACTGGGGGCTAGCGGCGAACACCGGGGAGCTGTTTTTT	CASSPNWGLAANTGELFF
TRBV7-8	TRBJ2-6	TRBD1	.	TGTGCCAGCAGCTCACAGGGGGCCCGGTTCTCTGGGGCCAACGTCCTGACTTTC	CASSSQGARFSGANVLTF
TRBV2	TRBJ2-5	.	.	TGTGCCAGCAGTCAGCAAGAGACCCAGTACTTC	CASSQQETQYF
TRBV19	TRBJ1-5	TRBD1	.	TGTGCCAGTAACCTGGACAGGGACCAGCCCCAGCATTTT	CASNLDRDQPQHF
TRBV2	TRBJ2-3	.	.	TGTGCCAGCAGTGGGTCTGGCGGGACCGGACCCGATACGCAGTATTTT	CASSGSGGTGPDTQYF
TRBV9	TRBJ2-1	.	few	TGTGCCAGCAGCGCCGGTTGGGTTTCCTACGGAGAGCAGTTCTTC	CASSAGWVSYGEQFF
TRBV6-6	TRBJ1-3	.	.	TGTGCCAGCAGTCCCGGGACGCAGGGAAACACCATATATTTT	CASSPGTQGNTIYF
TRBV28	TRBJ2-7	.	.	TGTGCCACCACATCGGGGACTTACGAGCAGTACTTC	CATTSGTYEQYF
TRBV7-6	TRBJ2-2	.	.	TGTGCCAGCAAGGGAGATGCCGGGGAGCTGTTTTTT	CASKGDAGELFF
TRBV28	TRBJ2-1	TRBD2	.	TGTGCCAGCAGTTCAGCGGGAGGGCCGGGCAATGAGCAGTTCTTC	CASSSAGGPGNEQFF
TRBV2	TRBJ2-5	.	.	TGTGCCAGCAGCGCAGAAGAGACCCAGTACTTC	CASSAEETQYF
TRBV10-1	TRBJ1-5	.	many	TGCGCCAGCAGTGACAGGGGCAATCAGCCCCAGCATTTT	CASSDRGNQPQHF
TRBV6-5	TRBJ1-5	TRBD1	few	TGTGCCAGCAGACCGTCACAGGGGACCCTTCAGCCCCAGCATTTT	CASRPSQGTLQPQHF
TRBV6-5	TRBJ1-1	.	.	TGTGCCAGCTCCACCGGGGACACTGAAGCTTTCTTT	CASSTGDTEAFF
TRBV5-1	TRBJ1-2	.	.	TGCGCCAGCAGCTCAGGACAGCAAATAGATGGCTACACCTTC	CASSSGQQIDGYTF
TRBV7-8	TRBJ1-3	.	.	TGTGCCAGCAGCCCAGCTAGAATCTCTGGAAACACCATATATTTT	CASSPARISGNTIYF
TRBV7-8	TRBJ1-2	.	.	TGTGCCAGCAGCCGCGGGAACTATGGCTACACCTTC	CASSRGNYGYTF
TRBV2	TRBJ1-2	TRBD1	once	TGTGCCAACCTGGACAGGGTGGTGATGTTC	CANLDRVVMF
TRBV5-1	TRBJ1-1	TRBD1	.	TGCGCCAGCAGCTGGACAGGACAGAACACTGAAGCTTTCTTT	CASSWTGQNTEAFF
TRBV29-1	TRBJ2-1	.	.	TGCAGCGTGGGGCCAGGCCAGCGCCGCTACAATGAGCAGTTCTTC	CSVGPGQRRYNEQFF
TRBV7-2	TRBJ2-5	.	.	TGTGCCAGCAGCACCAGGGCAGGGGGGGACGAGACCCAGTACTTC	CASSTRAGGDETQYF
TRBV28	TRBJ1-5	.	few	TGTGCCAGCAGTTCACCGGTCGGGACACCGTTGAGCAATCAGCCCCAGCATTTT	CASSSPVGTPLSNQPQHF
TRBV4-1	TRBJ2-7	TRBD2	few	TGCGCCAGCAGCCAGACAGCGGGAGGAATCTCCTACGAGCAGTACTTC	CASSQTAGGISYEQYF
TRBV4-2	TRBJ2-1	.	.	TGTGCCAGCAGCCGATTCGGATCTCAAAGGAGGGAGCAGTTCTTC	CASSRFGSQRREQFF
TRBV30	TRBJ2-5	TRBD2	.	TGTGCCTGGAGTGTACCAACGGGAGGTCGAGAGACCCAGTACTTC	CAWSVPTGGRETQYF
TRBV28	TRBJ2-4	TRBD1	.	TGTGCCAGCAGTTTCCCGGGACAGGGGGGAGCCAAAAACATTCAGTACTTC	CASSFPGQGGAKNIQYF
TRBV5-1	TRBJ1-1	.	.	TGCGCCAGCAGTCCCGGGACAAAGTTAACTGAAGCTTTCTTT	CASSPGTKLTEAFF
TRBV7-9	TRBJ1-4	.	once	TGTGCCAGCAGCATCGGGGCCATTAATGAAAAACTGTTTTTT	CASSIGAINEKLFF
TRBV5-8	TRBJ2-5	TRBD2	.	TGTGCCAGCAGCTTGAAAAGACTAGCGGGAGGAGAGACCCAGTACTTC	CASSLKRLAGGETQYF
TRBV28	TRBJ2-7	.	.	TGTGCCAGCAGTTTAAGCGGACCTCCCTACGAGCAGTACTTC	CASSLSGPPYEQYF
TRBV5-1	TRBJ1-1	.	.	TGCGCCAGCAGCATGCCGCCGGGTACTGAAGCTTTCTTT	CASSMPPGTEAFF
TRBV30	TRBJ2-1	TRBD2	.	TGTGCCTGGCTTCCAAGTAGCGGGGCCTACAATGAGCAGTTCTTC	CAWLPSSGAYNEQFF
TRBV10-3	TRBJ2-1	.	.	TGTGCCATCAGTAAAATGGGAAACAATGAGCAGTTCTTC	CAISKMGNNEQFF
TRBV19	TRBJ1-1	.	.	TGTGCCAGTAGTATCCCCGGGCCATCGAACACTGAAGCTTTCTTT	CASSIPGPSNTEAFF
TRBV28	TRBJ2-5	TRBD1	.	TGTGCCAGCAGTTTTATCGGGACAGGACAAGAGACCCAGTACTTC	CASSFIGTGQETQYF
TRBV6-6	TRBJ1-1	.	.	TGTGCCAGCAGCCCCCAACAGGGAGTTACCACTGAAGCTTTCTTT	CASSPQQGVTTEAFF
TRBV7-9	TRBJ2-7	TRBD1	.	TGTGCCAGCAGCTTAGCGCTCGGGACAGGGGGCGGCGAGCAGTACTTC	CASSLALGTGGGEQYF
TRBV4-1	TRBJ1-5	TRBD1	.	TGCGCCAGCAGCCTATATGACGGACAGGGGAGTTATAGCAATCAGCCCCAGCATTTT	CASSLYDGQGSYSNQPQHF
TRBV6-5	TRBJ2-3	TRBD2	.	TGTGCCAGCAGTTCCTCTAGCGGGAGGGCCAATACGCAGTATTTT	CASSSSSGRANTQYF
TRBV25-1	TRBJ2-7	.	.	TGTGCCAGCAGTGATGGCCCGGAGACTCCATTACTCAACGAGCAGTACTTC	CASSDGPETPLLNEQYF
TRBV5-7	TRBJ2-3	.	.	TGTGCCAGCAGGCCTGTCGTTCAGGGGCCAGATACGCAGTATTTT	CASRPVVQGPDTQYF
TRBV20-1	TRBJ1-2	.	few	TGCAGTGCTAGTAGGGAAGGTGGCTACACCTTC	CSASREGGYTF
TRBV7-6	TRBJ1-1	TRBD1	.	TGTGCCAGCAGCCCGGGACAGTCCTTTAACACTGAAGCTTTCTTT	CASSPGQSFNTEAFF
TRBV7-2	TRBJ1-2	.	few	TGTGCCAGCAGCTTCCAGACTAACTATGGCTACACCTTC	CASSFQTNYGYTF
TRBV6-1	TRBJ2-6	.	many	TGTGCCAGCAGACAAGGGGGCTCTGGGGCCAACGTCCTGACTTTC	CASRQGGSGANVLTF
TRBV21-1	TRBJ2-7	.	.	TGTGCCAGCAGCAAAACCCCCTCCTACGAGCAGTACTTC	CASSKTPSYEQYF
TRBV28	TRBJ2-7	.	.	TGTGCCAGCAGTTTCAGGGGGGTAGCGGCTTACGAGCAGTACTTC	CASSFRGVAAYEQYF